This T cell receptor (beta chain) comes out of a study of cytomegalovirus exposure and HLA in healthy donors listed by TCRdb under 2017. Context from the whole study: An earlier analysis of approximately 640 of the donors reported about 250 Gb of sequence data and around 120 million unique TCR beta sequences from 150 million to 200 million T cells. Around 330 gigabases of sequencing data and roughly 81 million unique TCR sequences made up an early release that covered approximately 620 HLA-typed donors. Of the 300 to 500 genotyped donors, roughly 76% were placed in the genetic ancestry cluster associated with self-reported Caucasian donors. The aim of the study was to test whether cataloging public T cell receptors could identify signatures of past pathogen exposure. The T cell repertoires of around 730 subjects were profiled by immunosequencing and related to cytomegalovirus serostatus. In addition to the first cohort of 500 to 850 subjects, a separate validation cohort of 120 different subjects was used. To predict cytomegalovirus infection status, the study combined high-throughput TCR immunosequencing, statistical association of individual TCRs with disease status, and machine learning. To study patterns of TCR occurrence, a later analysis re-analyzed previously published TCR beta repertoires from hundreds of donors and added high-resolution HLA genotyping. The later analysis used no new phenotypic data to find candidate immune exposures, relying instead on TCR beta sequences and their occurrence across donors. An earlier analysis of fewer than 750 of the donors used high-throughput TCR beta sequencing to judge whether each TCR beta V gene segment behaved as functional or pseudogenic. Donor age, sex, ethnicity and CMV serostatus were compiled alongside the repertoire data. Genome-wide SNP genotypes for about 55% of the roughly 670 donors were used in a later genetic analysis, which treated that subset as a discovery cohort. All discovery cohort repertoires had been generated on a single sequencing platform. Class I and class II HLA loci were covered by the typing at four-digit resolution. The number of donors typed differed by locus, with roughly 620-630 for A, B, C, DRB1 and DQB1, around 500 for DQA1, 600 to 610 for DPA1, and 472 for DPB1. Roughly 5 DR-DQ haplotypes were treated as single units for association and clustering because of strong linkage in the cohort. Among about 360 genotyped donors of the cohort, an average of about 240,000 unique TCR beta nucleotide sequences were sequenced per donor, approximately 20% of them non-productive. Points the paper makes about the study in general: In a later analysis, several top co-occurrence clusters were reported to appear linked to parvovirus B19, influenza, CMV and Epstein-Barr virus. The 87-base-pair reads could not distinguish some IMGT-functional V segments, including TRBV6-2 and TRBV6-3, so those segments were excluded. In a later analysis, the rate of TCR association differed among HLA loci, with DRB1 alleles having the most associated TCRs and HLA-C alleles having the fewest. The classifier was reported to diagnose cytomegalovirus status with high specificity and sensitivity in both the original cohort and the validation cohort. Only TCR beta chains were sequenced in this cohort, and the absence of alpha or paired-chain data limited detectable features. Most TCR sequences were seen in very few donors, while some public TCRs were found in many individuals. Most CMV-associated TCR beta chains appeared to be HLA-restricted in a later analysis, and the HLA associations seemed to be driven largely by CMV exposure. In a later analysis, some 17,000 TCR beta sequences were associated with specific HLA alleles at a false discovery rate of 0.05. The presence/absence analyses assumed that sequencing depth was roughly uniform across donors, and that assumption may not be true. A cluster of highly shared sequence variants was judged likely to be a technical artifact of the sequencing pipeline. An association between a missense DCLRE1C variant and V-gene and J-gene trimming of TCR beta chains was found in a later genetic analysis and replicated in an independent cohort. Correlated functional status among segregating V segments might be attributable to linkage disequilibrium, but an unknown experimental factor could not be ruled out. In vitro tests confirmed that a few of the cytomegalovirus-associated TCR beta chains recognize cytomegalovirus antigens. A further reported finding was that TCR beta sequences accurately predicted the HLA-A and HLA-B alleles for most subjects in the first cohort. According to a later genetic analysis, donors in an Asian-associated ancestry cluster had fewer N-insertions in productive TCRs than the approximately 650-donor mean. For the cohort, immune exposure information was limited to CMV serostatus. Broadly in line with IMGT annotations, most TCR beta V segments showed up in productive rearrangements about 90% or about 30% of the time in an earlier analysis of 450 to 750 of the donors. A later analysis found that HLA-associated TCR beta chains were more clonally expanded and had lower generation probabilities than equally common non-associated chains. Because some donors lacked HLA typing at each locus, the association tests relied only on the typed subset. According to the authors, the approach could potentially be generalized to other disease states and immunological phenotypes. When HLA alleles, especially DR and DQ, strongly co-occurred, TCR associations were difficult to assign to individual alleles. In the study, about 150 TCR beta chains were listed as associated with cytomegalovirus. Because counts were too low, about 17 rarely observed V segments, including chromosome 9 orphons, were excluded from the earlier analysis of 587 of the donors.

V was cut back by 0 bases and J by 4 bases, leaving a gap of 13 bases between them. Reading from cysteine to phenylalanine, the CDR3 counts 15 amino acids. CDR3 DNA is the only sequence kept; it has 45 bases, read in frame from the first base. From the germline V gene, CDR1 is MGHRA and CDR2 is YSYEKL. Library preparation was by the immunoSEQ multiplex PCR assay. A mixture of 60 forward primers for TCR Vbeta segments and 13 reverse primers for TCR Jbeta segments was used in the multiplex PCR. Amplification of the CDR3 region of rearranged TCR beta genes was performed with a multiplex PCR assay on genomic DNA. Amplified TCR beta libraries were sequenced as 87-base-pair reads on the Illumina HiSeq System. The original methods were these. A later analysis tallied tens of millions of unique TCR beta chains across the roughly 610 repertoires, and approximately 9.9 million of those chains were shared by two or more donors. To remove PCR and sequencing errors, raw reads were error-corrected and collapsed into unique sequences using a nearest-neighbor algorithm that merged closely related sequences. To assign V, D and J gene segments, CDR3 sequences were aligned to IMGT reference sequences. For a sequence to be retained, a match of at least six nucleotides was required to both a V gene segment and a J gene segment. A rearrangement was called productive if the CDR3 had no stop codons and remained in frame with V and J, and every other rearrangement was called non-productive. Following IMGT convention, CDR3 was defined as the stretch from the second conserved V-encoded cysteine to the conserved J-encoded phenylalanine. Sequences without an unambiguous match to a single V gene segment were excluded from the earlier analysis of several hundred of the donors. An earlier analysis of some 610 of the donors called V segments functional above 56.7% productive rearrangements and segregating when the between-donor standard deviation exceeded 5%. A statistical classification framework was developed to diagnose cytomegalovirus status using the catalog of TCR beta chain sequences. V and J gene assignment, in a later analysis, came from comparing TCR nucleotide sequences with IMGT/GENE-DB human TR gene sequences. The TCRdist pipeline was used in a later analysis to assign CDR3 sequences and most-parsimonious VDJ recombination scenarios. A later analysis defined each TCR beta chain by its CDR3 amino acid sequence plus V-gene family, and excluded reads lacking a unique V-gene family. In a later analysis, approximately 590 highly shared, low-generation-probability nucleotide sequences were removed to address suspected cross-contamination and a sequencing artifact. In a later analysis, a clonal expansion index for each public chain was calculated from normalized within-repertoire ranks of inferred template counts. In a later analysis, generation probabilities were computed with a VDJ recombination model fitted to out-of-frame rearrangements, and the resulting probabilities were checked against IGoR. Hypergeometric tests were used in a later analysis to score TCR-TCR, TCR-HLA and TCR-CMV co-occurrence, with a repertoire-size bias correction applied to the TCR pairs. A later analysis estimated false discovery rates by permuting HLA or CMV assignments 20 times. A later analysis grouped co-occurring TCRs with DBSCAN, adding TCRdist sequence similarity when clustering within HLA-allele-positive subsets. For co-occurrence clustering, repertoires with fewer than 30,000 or more than 120,000 public chains were excluded, along with a handful of repertoires with anomalous nucleotide sharing. TCRdb limited this immuneACCESS table to in-frame rearrangements with V and J called. A share of clones is missing; checked studies link under half to unresolved V genes, and the rest is unexplained. V and J calls and clone size come straight from that table; D and trimming were deduced from the DNA. Here the sample has 220,000 or so clones; approximately 85% occur a single time. Jointly, the top ten make up 2.5% to 3.5% of the sample.

Only one count was recorded for this clone. What this receptor recognizes is not known. Base qualities are not recorded, but no much larger clone differs from it by a single base. In total, just over 650 healthy bone marrow donors made up the cohort. At the time of sampling, every cohort member was nominally healthy, though immune exposures that went unrecorded were likely present. The donor was CMV seronegative and belonged to the group of more than 300 seronegative cohort members. A peripheral blood sample was collected from each donor, and TCR beta sequencing was performed on peripheral blood mononuclear cells. The Qiagen DNeasy Blood Extraction Kit was used to extract genomic DNA from the blood cell samples.

This TCR was recovered from a woman aged 40 to 50 in good health and CMV-seronegative. The chain is made from TRBV4-1 and TRBJ2-7; no D gene is confidently identified. Material for sequencing was PBMCs. In nucleotide form, the sequence is TGCGCCAGCAGCCAAGACGTGTCCCTTATGTACGAGCAGTACTTC. This yields the protein CASSQDVSLMYEQYF.